A selection of T cell receptor beta chains follows, all from one sample in a study of cytomegalovirus exposure and HLA in healthy donors. Generated by immunoSEQ multiplex PCR, the TCRdb table keeps only in-frame clones and is missing some. Of some 150,000 clones listed, just under 80% are singletons. Sequences were obtained from PBMCs. Receptors were obtained from a man aged 25-45 years in good health and CMV-seronegative. The CDR3 runs from the conserved cysteine through the conserved F or W. The order of the fields is V gene, clone size, D gene, J gene, CDR3 protein, CDR3 DNA. A D gene is named only where the DNA matches it firmly. The listing skips clone size in some rows; elsewhere it reads once, few, many or a size class.

>TRBV5-4|NA|TRBD2|TRBJ2-3
CASSPAGGAADTQYF
TGTGCCAGCAGCCCGGCCGGGGGGGCAGCAGATACGCAGTATTTT
>TRBV27|NA|TRBD1|TRBJ2-1
CASSLTGQGVYNEQFF
TGTGCCAGCAGTTTAACTGGACAGGGGGTCTACAATGAGCAGTTCTTC
>TRBV2|NA|TRBD2|TRBJ2-2
CASSESAGGRLGELFF
TGTGCCAGCAGTGAATCGGCGGGGGGGCGGCTCGGGGAGCTGTTTTTT
>TRBV20-1|NA|NA|TRBJ2-7
CSAQPDSRQYF
TGCAGTGCTCAACCGGATAGCCGGCAGTACTTC
>TRBV5-1|NA|TRBD1|TRBJ1-2
CASSDRTGGNGYTF
TGCGCCAGCAGCGATCGGACAGGGGGGAATGGCTACACCTTC
>TRBV28|few|NA|TRBJ1-4
CASSFRATNEKLFF
TGTGCCAGCAGCTTTCGAGCAACTAATGAAAAACTGTTTTTT
>TRBV7-9|NA|NA|TRBJ2-3
CASSLMTGQEGYTQYF
TGTGCCAGCAGCTTAATGACAGGGCAGGAGGGGTATACGCAGTATTTT
>TRBV10-2|NA|TRBD2|TRBJ2-1
CASRLAGAFLNEQFF
TGCGCCAGCAGGTTAGCGGGAGCCTTTCTGAATGAGCAGTTCTTC
>TRBV30|NA|NA|TRBJ2-5
CAWLGRSMETQYF
TGTGCCTGGTTGGGGCGGTCGATGGAGACCCAGTACTTC
>TRBV6-1|NA|NA|TRBJ2-4
CASLHSNAALEF
TGTGCCAGCCTCCATAGCAACGCAGCCTTGGAGTTC
>TRBV29-1|NA|NA|TRBJ2-2
CSVEDWGQANTGELFF
TGCAGCGTTGAAGATTGGGGGCAGGCGAACACCGGGGAGCTGTTTTTT
>TRBV29-1|NA|TRBD1|TRBJ1-2
CSVPARDRVSHGYTF
TGCAGCGTCCCTGCGAGGGACAGGGTGTCCCATGGCTACACCTTC
>TRBV7-2|NA|TRBD1|TRBJ1-5
CASSTDRLVLGNQPQHF
TGTGCCAGCAGCACGGACAGGTTGGTTCTGGGCAATCAGCCCCAGCATTTT
>TRBV28|NA|NA|TRBJ1-4
CASSFGSYNEKLFF
TGTGCCAGCAGTTTCGGGTCCTATAATGAAAAACTGTTTTTT
>TRBV7-6|NA|TRBD1|TRBJ2-2
CASRSTGGGNTGELFF
TGTGCCAGCAGATCTACAGGGGGCGGGAACACCGGGGAGCTGTTTTTT
>TRBV6-6|NA|TRBD1|TRBJ1-5
CASSQGQGSNQPQHF
TGTGCCAGCAGTCAGGGACAGGGAAGCAATCAGCCCCAGCATTTT
>TRBV27|NA|TRBD1|TRBJ1-1
CASSLTGQPSREAFF
TGTGCCAGCAGTTTAACGGGACAGCCCAGCCGAGAAGCTTTCTTT
>TRBV19|NA|TRBD1|TRBJ1-5
CASSSDRGSNQPQHF
TGTGCCAGTAGTTCTGACAGGGGAAGCAATCAGCCCCAGCATTTT
>TRBV18|NA|NA|TRBJ2-3
CASSPGQSTQYF
TGTGCCAGCTCACCCGGACAGAGTACGCAGTATTTT
>TRBV12-1|few|NA|TRBJ2-5
CASRLMVSGSFVETQYF
TGTGCCAGCCGATTGATGGTGAGCGGGAGTTTTGTTGAGACCCAGTACTTC